The 30 T cell receptor beta chains in this list originate from one sample, sequenced in a study of CD8 T cells in Susac syndrome. Random hexamers were used to reverse transcribe 0.5 to 1 ug of RNA. TCRdb ran MiXCR on the immunoSEQ multiplex PCR reads and lists one entry per CDR3 protein. Here the sample spans 150,000 to 200,000 distinct CDR3 sequences, around 94% being singletons. The specimen sequenced was CD4+ T cells from PBMCs. All receptors derive from a human donor with Susac syndrome.

This sequence joins TRBV19 and TRBJ1-2, with 7 bases that match TRBD1. This CDR3 is built from 13 residues. Germline lookup yields CDR1 LNHDA and CDR2 SQIVND (reference sequence). Trimming removed 4 bases from V and 8 bases from J; junction bases left unmatched: 7. The CDR3 loop is CASSTQTGLGYTF. As DNA, the CDR3 is TGTGCCAGTAGTACCCAGACAGGGTTGGGCTACACCTTC.

The V call is TRBV2, the J call TRBJ2-3; no definite D call. Germline values: CDR1 SNHLY, CDR2 FYNNEI. V lost 8 bases to trimming and J lost 4 bases, with 10 bases between them. The CDR3 length is 12 residues. The CDR3 DNA follows: TGTGCCAGCGGAATAGGCGCAGATACGCAGTATTTT. This codes for CASGIGADTQYF.

The chain carries TRBV20-1 and TRBJ1-5, with TRBD1 matching 8 bases. Trimming cost V 3 bases and J 2 bases; bases outside gene matches: 18. This CDR3 spans 19 amino acids. Germline-derived CDR1 and CDR2 are DFQATT and SNEGSKA (reference sequence). The CDR3 DNA reads TGCAGTGCTAGGAACCCCGGGACAGGCGTAGTAAGAGGCAATCAGCCCCAGCATTTT. Its protein is CSARNPGTGVVRGNQPQHF.

This chain uses TRBV12-3 or TRBV12-4 with TRBJ1-2, with D uncertain. V was trimmed by 6 bases and J by 9 bases, leaving 17 bases between them. The CDR3 has 13 amino acids. In DNA, the CDR3 is TGTGCCAGCAGCGTTGGGCAGGCCCAAAGCTACACCTTC. The encoded protein is CASSVGQAQSYTF.

The chain couples TRBV27 to TRBJ2-5, with 7 positions matching TRBD1. Germline V gene sequence: CDR1 MNHEY, CDR2 SMNVEV (reference sequence). The CDR3 contains 13 residues. Trimming took 6 bases from V and 3 from J; bases not matched to a gene: 4. Here the CDR3 reads CASRIDREETQYF. As DNA, the CDR3 is TGTGCCAGCAGGATCGACAGGGAAGAGACCCAGTACTTC.

The chain couples TRBV3-1 to TRBJ2-5, with 12 bases lining up with TRBD2. J was trimmed by 5 bases and V by 0 bases; bases with no gene match: 7. Germline V gives CDR1 LGHDT, CDR2 YNNKEL (reference sequence). CDR3 length: 17 residues. CDR3 in DNA: TGTGCCAGCAGCCAAGAGAGCGGACTAGCGGGGTCGGAGACCCAGTACTTC. This translates into CASSQESGLAGSETQYF.

The genes are TRBV15 and TRBJ1-2; D might be TRBD1 (6 bases). This CDR3 is built from 11 residues. Per the germline V gene, CDR1 is LNHNV and CDR2 is YYDKDF (reference sequence). Trimming removed 0 bases from V and 11 bases from J, with 7 bases in between. The CDR3 coding sequence is TGTGCCACCAGCAGAGATAGGGGGTACACCTTC. Amino acids: CATSRDRGYTF.

The chain has TRBV4-1 and TRBJ2-1; 11 bases align to TRBD1. V shed 0 bases, J shed 5 bases, and the junction held 9 bases outside the gene matches. The CDR3 loop spans 18 amino acids. Germline assignment: CDR1 MGHRA and CDR2 YSYEKL. The CDR3 sequence: CASSQDRGTGGRDNEQFF. In DNA, the CDR3 is TGCGCCAGCAGCCAAGACAGGGGGACAGGGGGTCGGGACAATGAGCAGTTCTTC.

This chain links TRBV29-1 with TRBJ2-3; 9 nucleotides line up with TRBD1. With V trimmed by 6 bases and J by 3 bases, 10 bases remained unmatched. Germline CDR1 SQVTM, CDR2 ANQGSEA. The CDR3 is 15 residues long. The CDR3 loop is CSVRRDRARTDTQYF. The CDR3 nucleotides are TGCAGCGTCCGAAGGGACAGGGCGCGTACAGATACGCAGTATTTT.

V and J are TRBV6-5 and TRBJ2-5, with D possibly being TRBD1 or TRBD2 (6 bases each). The ends were cut back, 7 bases at V and 5 bases at J, with 11 bases in the middle. This CDR3 spans 12 amino acids. Germline-derived CDR1 and CDR2 are MNHEY and SVGAGI. CDR3 protein: CASKGGMETQYF. In DNA, the CDR3 is TGTGCCAGCAAGGGGGGCATGGAGACCCAGTACTTC.

The chain uses TRBV6-2 or TRBV6-3 and TRBJ1-5, with a weak D call TRBD1 (5 bases). The V gene's germline CDR1 is MNHEY and CDR2 SVGEGT. The CDR3 has 14 amino acids. The V end was cut by 2 bases, the J end by 4 bases, with 9 bases between. CDR3 residues: CASSYVAGNQPQHF. The CDR3 bases are TGTGCCAGCAGTTACGTGGCAGGGAATCAGCCCCAGCATTTT.

V and J are TRBV4-3 and TRBJ1-1; D is uncertain. CDR1 LGHNA and CDR2 YSLEER come from the germline V gene. V lost 2 bases to trimming and J lost 0 bases, with 7 bases between them. CDR3 length: 14 amino acids. The CDR3 nucleotides read TGCGCCAGCAGCCAAAGGGTATTGAACACTGAAGCTTTCTTT. Translation gives CASSQRVLNTEAFF.

V and J are TRBV18 and TRBJ2-5; possibly TRBD1 for D (5 bases). From germline, CDR1 is KGHSH and CDR2 LQKENI. The V and J ends lost 3 bases and 4 bases respectively, with 15 bases between them. The CDR3 sequence is 15 residues long. The CDR3 reads CASSPQGSRSETQYF. As DNA, the CDR3 is TGTGCCAGCTCACCTCAGGGTTCCCGTTCAGAGACCCAGTACTTC.

In its sample, this clonotype was seen a few times. V gene TRBV6-6 combines with J gene TRBJ1-1, with 7 bases that match TRBD1. In germline, CDR1 is MNHNY, CDR2 SVGAGI (reference sequence). The length of the CDR3 is 13 residues. V shed 5 bases and J 4 bases; nucleotides not matched to a gene: 4. CDR3 nucleotide sequence: TGTGCCAGCAGTCGAGGGACAGCCACTGAAGCTTTCTTT. Its translation is CASSRGTATEAFF.

Only one count was recorded for this clonotype. This chain links TRBV20-1 with TRBJ2-1, with D hard to call. Trimming cost V 6 bases and J 7 bases, with 7 bases left between them. The length of the CDR3 is 10 residues. Per the germline V gene, CDR1 is DFQATT and CDR2 is SNEGSKA (reference sequence). CDR3 nucleotides: TGCAGTGCCCTACGAAATGAGCAGTTCTTC. Translation gives CSALRNEQFF.

The CDR3 spells CASSQDWGGTDTQYF. CDR3 bases: TGTGCCAGCAGCCAAGATTGGGGCGGCACAGATACGCAGTATTTT. This chain uses TRBV4-2 with TRBJ2-3; D might be TRBD1 (5 bases). V was pared by 0 bases and J by 1 base, with 8 bases between. Looked up from germline, CDR1 is LGHNA and CDR2 is YNFKEQ. This CDR3 has 15 residues.

The V and J genes are TRBV14 and TRBJ2-7, with TRBD1 identical over 12 bases. The CDR3 is 14 residues long. Germline trimming cut 6 bases from V and 4 bases from J; bases unmatched to any gene: 4. The V gene's germline CDR1 is SGHDN and CDR2 FVKESK. The CDR3 DNA reads TGTGCCAGCAGTCGGGACAGGGGGCGGTACGAGCAGTACTTC. The encoded protein is CASSRDRGRYEQYF.

On this clonotype itself: Compared with germline, one end of the junction differs, possibly owing to a read error. The genes are TRBV9 and TRBJ1-1; D is possibly TRBD1 (5 bases). This CDR3 spans 13 amino acids. Germline assignment: CDR1 SGDLS and CDR2 YYNGEE. This CDR3 reads CASSVGPGDEVFF. The DNA for the CDR3 is TGTGCCAGCAGCGTAGGTCCGGGGGATGAAGTTTTCTTT.

The gene calls are TRBV7-9 and TRBJ1-2; 8 bases match TRBD1. Germline CDR1 is SEHNR and CDR2 is FQNEAQ (reference sequence). Trimming at V came to 3 bases and at J to 8 bases, leaving 8 bases not matched to a gene. The CDR3 runs to 14 residues. CDR3 in amino acids: CASSLDRASKGYTF. DNA of the CDR3: TGTGCCAGCAGCTTGGACAGGGCGAGTAAGGGCTACACCTTC.

The chain has TRBV4-3 and TRBJ2-7; TRBD1 is a possible D gene (6 bases). Trimming removed 6 bases at V and 4 bases at J, with 19 bases between. CDR1 and CDR2 from the germline V gene are LGHNA and YSLEER. CDR3 length: 15 residues. CDR3 region: CASSPLVGAPYEQYF. The CDR3 region has the DNA TGCGCCAGCAGTCCACTTGTGGGGGCTCCTTACGAGCAGTACTTC.

The chain carries TRBV7-3 and TRBJ2-1; the D gene is possibly TRBD1 (5 bases). Germline V gene data show CDR1 as SGHTA and CDR2 as FQGTGA. This CDR3 region has 15 residues. V gave up 5 bases and J gave up 4 bases, with 15 bases separating them. The CDR3 bases are TGTGCCAGCAGCCCGGGTGGGGCCTTATACAATGAGCAGTTCTTC. This gives the protein CASSPGGALYNEQFF.

CDR3 residues: CATGNRDQPQHF. The CDR3 bases are TGTGCCACCGGAAACAGGGATCAGCCCCAGCATTTT. The chain joins TRBV14 to TRBJ1-5; possibly TRBD1 for D (6 bases). The V gene's germline CDR1 is SGHDN and CDR2 FVKESK. The germline V and J ends were trimmed by 10 bases and 5 bases, with 12 bases remaining between them. This CDR3 has 12 residues.

The count of this clonotype is one. The chain links TRBV29-1 to TRBJ2-2; 9 bases map to TRBD2. This CDR3 is 14 amino acids long. In germline, CDR1 is SQVTM, CDR2 ANQGSEA. Trimming removed 5 bases from V and 0 bases from J; junction bases left unmatched: 1. DNA of the CDR3: TGCAGCGTTTGGACTAGCGCGAACACCGGGGAGCTGTTTTTT. Translated: CSVWTSANTGELFF.

The rearrangement uses TRBV6-2 or TRBV6-3 and TRBJ2-7; 10 bases fit TRBD2. The CDR3 contains 15 residues. Looked up from germline, CDR1 is MNHEY and CDR2 is SVGEGT. The junction had 3 bases not matched to a gene; V was cut back by 2 bases and J by 2 bases. CDR3 region: CASSYVAGGTYEQYF. CDR3 sequence (DNA): TGTGCCAGCAGTTACGTAGCGGGGGGAACCTACGAGCAGTACTTC.

The rearrangement joins TRBV20-1 to TRBJ2-3; TRBD2 aligns across 11 bases. The trim removed 5 bases at V and 4 bases at J, leaving 8 bases unmatched. CDR3 length equals 15 residues. Germline V CDR1 and CDR2: DFQATT, SNEGSKA (reference sequence). In DNA form, the CDR3 reads TGCAGTGCTTTTCTAGCGGGGGGCACGTCAGATACGCAGTATTTT. Translation: CSAFLAGGTSDTQYF.

The chain recombines TRBV27 with TRBJ1-5, with D possibly TRBD1 on 5 matching bases. Trimming pared 8 bases from V and 0 bases from J, leaving 17 bases between. Germline V gene sequence: CDR1 MNHEY, CDR2 SMNVEV (reference sequence). This CDR3 spans 16 amino acids. The CDR3 loop is CASSNRPGGSNQPQHF. CDR3 bases: TGTGCCAGCTCAAACCGCCCGGGGGGTAGCAATCAGCCCCAGCATTTT.

The V gene is TRBV5-1, the J gene TRBJ2-1; 8 bases agree with TRBD2. Germline loops: CDR1 SGHRS, CDR2 YFSETQ. With 4 bases clipped from V and 4 bases from J, the junction kept 7 bases outside the gene matches. The CDR3 is made up of 15 amino acids. CDR3 sequence: CASSQAGESYNEQFF. Written as DNA, the CDR3 is TGCGCCAGCAGCCAAGCGGGGGAGTCTTACAATGAGCAGTTCTTC. Full variable domain (remainder filled in from reference TRBV5-1 and TRBJ2-1): KAGVTQTPRYLIKTRGQQVTLSCSPISGHRSVSWYQQTPGQGLQFLFEYFSETQRNKGNFPGRFSGRQFSNSRSEMNVSTLELGDSALYLCASSQAGESYNEQFFGPGTRLTVL.

V and J are TRBV18 and TRBJ2-7; no clear D. Trimming stripped 0 bases from V and 1 base from J, with 10 bases between. This CDR3 region has 15 residues. Germline V gene sequence: CDR1 KGHSH, CDR2 LQKENI. Here the CDR3 DNA reads TGTGCCAGCTCACCACCTGCACAGACATCCTACGAGCAGTACTTC. Protein product: CASSPPAQTSYEQYF.

V gene TRBV10-3 combines with J gene TRBJ2-3; D not resolved. Germline V gene data show CDR1 as ENHRY and CDR2 as SYGVKD. Trimming shortened V by 4 bases and J by 0 bases, and 11 bases separated the two germline ends. CDR3 length: 15 amino acids. CDR3 amino acids: CAISVSSLSTDTQYF. The CDR3 bases are TGTGCCATCAGTGTTTCGTCACTTAGCACAGATACGCAGTATTTT.

CDR3 coding DNA: TGTGCCAGCCAAGACCCGCCCCCAGATACGCAGTATTTT. Translation gives CASQDPPPDTQYF. The chain recombines TRBV6-2 or TRBV6-3 with TRBJ2-3; no clear D gene. The CDR3 covers 13 residues. V lost 8 bases and J 4 bases, leaving 13 bases between the germline ends. Germline lookup yields CDR1 MNHEY and CDR2 SVGEGT.